This TCR beta chain was identified during a study of beta chain features in type 1 diabetes. Overall study results and limits: Among patients with Type 1 diabetes, TCRB CDR3s were moderately but significantly shorter in every one of the four CD4+ subsets.

cDNA synthesis used the whole RNA isolate, giving expressed TCRB sequences. Only in-frame clones appear in the TCRdb table, and some are missing; sequencing was by immunoSEQ multiplex PCR. The table lists roughly 24,000 clones, around three fifths of them singletons. There are a few counts of this clone. Antigen specificity is unknown. Sequenced sample: stem cell memory CD4+ T cells from blood. The receptor was isolated from a man in his late teens or twenties with type 1 diabetes.

The CDR3 protein is CASSQDRGLNTGELFF. CDR3 DNA sequence: TGCGCCAGCAGCCAAGATCGCGGACTTAACACCGGGGAGCTGTTTTTT. The gene calls are TRBV4-3 and TRBJ2-2; D is perhaps TRBD2 (5 bases). This CDR3 spans 16 amino acids. Trimming stripped 0 bases from V and 2 bases from J, with 10 bases between. The germline gives CDR1 LGHNA, CDR2 YSLEER.